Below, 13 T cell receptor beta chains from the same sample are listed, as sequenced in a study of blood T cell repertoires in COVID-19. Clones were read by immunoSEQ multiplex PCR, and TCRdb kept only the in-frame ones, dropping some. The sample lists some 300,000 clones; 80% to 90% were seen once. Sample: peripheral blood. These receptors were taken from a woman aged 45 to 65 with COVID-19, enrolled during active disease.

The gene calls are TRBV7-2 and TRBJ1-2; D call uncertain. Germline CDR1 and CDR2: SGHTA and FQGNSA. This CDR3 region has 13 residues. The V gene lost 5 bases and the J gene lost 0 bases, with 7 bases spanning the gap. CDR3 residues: CASSLRANYGYTF. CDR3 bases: TGTGCCAGCAGCCTGAGAGCTAACTATGGCTACACCTTC.

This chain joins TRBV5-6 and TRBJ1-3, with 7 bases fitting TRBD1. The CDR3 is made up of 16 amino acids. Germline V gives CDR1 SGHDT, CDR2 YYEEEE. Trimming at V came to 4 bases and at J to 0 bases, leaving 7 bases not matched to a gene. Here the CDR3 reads CASSPSTGTSGNTIYF. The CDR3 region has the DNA TGTGCCAGCAGCCCCTCGACAGGGACCTCTGGAAACACCATATATTTT.

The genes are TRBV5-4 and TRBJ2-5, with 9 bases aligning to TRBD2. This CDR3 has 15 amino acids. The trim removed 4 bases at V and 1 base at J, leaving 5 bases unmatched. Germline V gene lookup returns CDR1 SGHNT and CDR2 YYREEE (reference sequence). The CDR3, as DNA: TGTGCCAGCAGCACCGGGACTAGCCTCCAAGAGACCCAGTACTTC. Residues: CASSTGTSLQETQYF. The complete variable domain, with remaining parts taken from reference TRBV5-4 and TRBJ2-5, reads ETGVTQSPTHLIKTRGQQVTLRCSSQSGHNTVSWYQQALGQGPQFIFQYYREEENGRGNFPPRFSGLQFPNYSSELNVNALELDDSALYLCASSTGTSLQETQYFGPGTRLLVL.

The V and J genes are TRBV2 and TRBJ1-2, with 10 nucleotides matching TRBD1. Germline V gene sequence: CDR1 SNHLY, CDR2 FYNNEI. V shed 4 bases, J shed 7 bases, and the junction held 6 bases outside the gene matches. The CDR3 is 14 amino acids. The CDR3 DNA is TGTGCCAGCAGTGCCGGGACAGGGGAGATTGGCTACACCTTC. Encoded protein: CASSAGTGEIGYTF.

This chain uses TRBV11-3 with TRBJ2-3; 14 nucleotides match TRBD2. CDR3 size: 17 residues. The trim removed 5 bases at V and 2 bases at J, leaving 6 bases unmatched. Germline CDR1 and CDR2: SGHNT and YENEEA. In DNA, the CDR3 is TGTGCCAGCAGCCGGACTAGCGGGAGGTACTCCACAGATACGCAGTATTTT. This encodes CASSRTSGRYSTDTQYF.

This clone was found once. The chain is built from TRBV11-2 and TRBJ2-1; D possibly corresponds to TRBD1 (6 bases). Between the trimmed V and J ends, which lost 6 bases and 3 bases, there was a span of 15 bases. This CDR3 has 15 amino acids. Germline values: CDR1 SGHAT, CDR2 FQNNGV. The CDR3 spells CASSLQGVGYNEQFF. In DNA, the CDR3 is TGTGCCAGCAGTCTACAGGGAGTGGGCTACAATGAGCAGTTCTTC.

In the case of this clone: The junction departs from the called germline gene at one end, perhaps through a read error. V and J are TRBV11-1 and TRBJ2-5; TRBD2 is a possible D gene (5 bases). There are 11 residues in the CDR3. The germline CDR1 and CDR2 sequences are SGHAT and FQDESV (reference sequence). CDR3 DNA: TGTGCCAGCAGCCGGGGAGAGGCCCAGTACTTC. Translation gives CASSRGEAQYF.

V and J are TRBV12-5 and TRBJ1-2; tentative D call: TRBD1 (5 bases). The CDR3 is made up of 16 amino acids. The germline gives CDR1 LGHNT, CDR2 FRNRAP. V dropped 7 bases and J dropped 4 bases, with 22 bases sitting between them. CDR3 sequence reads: CASAPSGRSGLYGYTF. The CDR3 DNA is TGTGCTAGTGCCCCTTCGGGCCGTTCGGGACTCTATGGCTACACCTTC.

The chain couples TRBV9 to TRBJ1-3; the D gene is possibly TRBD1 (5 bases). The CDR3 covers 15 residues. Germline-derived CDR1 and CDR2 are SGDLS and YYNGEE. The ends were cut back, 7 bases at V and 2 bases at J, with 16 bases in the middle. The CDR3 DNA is TGTGCCAGCGGGAGATTGGGGGGTACTGGAAACACCATATATTTT. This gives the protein CASGRLGGTGNTIYF. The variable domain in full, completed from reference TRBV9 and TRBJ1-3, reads DSGVTQTPKHLITATGQRVTLRCSPRSGDLSVYWYQQSLDQGLQFLIQYYNGEERAKGNILERFSAQQFPDLHSELNLSSLELGDSALYFCASGRLGGTGNTIYFGEGSWLTVV.

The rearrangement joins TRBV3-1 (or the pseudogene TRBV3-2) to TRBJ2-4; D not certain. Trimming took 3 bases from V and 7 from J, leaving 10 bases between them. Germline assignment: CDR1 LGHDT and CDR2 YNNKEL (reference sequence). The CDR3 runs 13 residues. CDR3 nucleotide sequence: TGTGCCAGCAGCCAGCCGGGTTGGAACATTCAGTACTTC. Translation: CASSQPGWNIQYF.

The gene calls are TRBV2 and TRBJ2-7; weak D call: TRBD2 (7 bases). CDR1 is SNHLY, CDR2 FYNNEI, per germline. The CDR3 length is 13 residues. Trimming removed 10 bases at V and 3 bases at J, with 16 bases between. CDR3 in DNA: TGTGCCACCGAGGGCGGGGGCGGCTACGAGCAGTACTTC. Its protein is CATEGGGGYEQYF. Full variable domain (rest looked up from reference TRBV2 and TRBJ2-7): EPEVTQTPSHQVTQMGQEVILRCVPISNHLYFYWYRQILGQKVEFLVSFYNNEISEKSEIFDDQFSVERPDGSNFTLKIRSTKLEDSAMYFCATEGGGGYEQYFGPGTRLTVT.

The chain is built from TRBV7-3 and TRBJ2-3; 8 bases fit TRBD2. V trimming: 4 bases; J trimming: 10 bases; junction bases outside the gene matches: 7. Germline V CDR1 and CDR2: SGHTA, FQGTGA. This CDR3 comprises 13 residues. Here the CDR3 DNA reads TGTGCCAGCAGCTCCATAGCGGGAAGGGCGCAGTATTTT. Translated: CASSSIAGRAQYF.

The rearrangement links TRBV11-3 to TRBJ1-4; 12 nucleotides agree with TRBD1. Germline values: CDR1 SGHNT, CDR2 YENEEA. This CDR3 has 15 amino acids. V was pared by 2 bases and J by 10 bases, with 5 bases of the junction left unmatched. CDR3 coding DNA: TGTGCCAGCAGCTTATCCGGGACAGGGGGCGTAAAACTGTTTTTT. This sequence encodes CASSLSGTGGVKLFF. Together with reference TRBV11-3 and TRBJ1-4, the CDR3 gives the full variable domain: EAGVVQSPRYKIIEKKQPVAFWCNPISGHNTLYWYLQNLGQGPELLIRYENEEAVDDSQLPKDRFSAERLKGVDSTLKIQPAELGDSAVYLCASSLSGTGGVKLFFGSGTQLSVL.